One and the same sample provided the 25 T cell receptor beta chains below, sequenced in a study of blood T cell repertoires in COVID-19. Sequencing was performed with immunoSEQ multiplex PCR; in TCRdb, only in-frame clones are kept and a portion is missing. The table records about 210,000 clones, more than 75% of them present only once. The sample consisted of peripheral blood. All receptors come from a woman in her 40s with acute or convalescent COVID-19.

The rearrangement joins TRBV28 to TRBJ2-7, with D perhaps matching TRBD2 (5 bases). CDR1 and CDR2 from the germline V gene are MDHEN and SYDVKM. The CDR3 spans 13 residues. V lost 3 bases and J 6 bases, leaving 12 bases between the germline ends. Written as DNA, the CDR3 is TGTGCCAGCAGTTTGGGATTAAGCGGCGAGCAGTACTTC. Translated, it gives CASSLGLSGEQYF.

On this clone itself: A junction boundary mismatches the germline segment, possibly from a read error. The genes are TRBV29-1 and TRBJ1-2; D perhaps matches TRBD1 (5 bases). The CDR3 totals 8 residues. Germline CDR1 is SQVTM and CDR2 is ANQGSEA. DNA of the CDR3: TGCAGCGTTGAATTTGACAGCTTC. It is translated as CSVEFDSF.

The count of this clone is one. This chain joins TRBV12-1 and TRBJ1-4. TRBV12-1 is classified as a pseudogene. The CDR3 runs 15 residues. Written as DNA, the CDR3 is TGTGCCAGCAGCTTTGTCCAAGAGGCCGATGAAAAACTGTTTTTT. Protein product: CASSFVQEADEKLFF.

The rearrangement uses TRBV2 and TRBJ1-2; 7 bases map to TRBD1. The V gene's germline CDR1 is SNHLY and CDR2 FYNNEI. Trimming took 5 bases from V and 3 from J; bases not matched to a gene: 3. This CDR3 has 13 residues. Here the CDR3 DNA reads TGTGCCAGCAGTTCTACAGGGGACTATGGCTACACCTTC. Encoded protein: CASSSTGDYGYTF.

The chain links TRBV15 to TRBJ2-7, with D tentatively TRBD2 (6 bases). Per germline, CDR1 LNHNV and CDR2 YYDKDF (reference sequence). Trimming removed 0 bases at V and 3 bases at J, with 15 bases between. The CDR3 sequence is 16 residues long. This CDR3 reads CATSRDRGTGLYEQYF. The CDR3 bases are TGTGCCACCAGCAGAGATCGAGGGACGGGACTCTACGAGCAGTACTTC. The full variable domain, completed using reference TRBV15 and TRBJ2-7, is DAMVIQNPRYQVTQFGKPVTLSCSQTLNHNVMYWYQQKSSQAPKLLFHYYDKDFNNEADTPDNFQSRRPNTSFCFLDIRSPGLGDTAMYLCATSRDRGTGLYEQYFGPGTRLTVT.

J is TRBJ1-2 and V is TRBV5-1; D might be TRBD1 (6 bases). The germline V gene has CDR1 SGHRS and CDR2 YFSETQ. The CDR3 length is 14 residues. The V end lost 0 bases, the J end lost 4 bases, and 10 bases lay between the germline ends. The CDR3 DNA reads as TGCGCCAGCAGCTTGGGACAGGCGGGCTATGGCTACACCTTC. Its translation: CASSLGQAGYGYTF.

The chain links TRBV15 to TRBJ1-3; the D is unclear. Trimming pared 3 bases from V and 2 bases from J, leaving 11 bases between. Germline values: CDR1 LNHNV, CDR2 YYDKDF (reference sequence). The CDR3 runs 15 residues. The CDR3 nucleotides read TGTGCCACCAGCAGTGACCTGGGCACTGGAAACACCATATATTTT. Translated: CATSSDLGTGNTIYF.

The chain combines TRBV19 with TRBJ2-7; TRBD2 agrees at 10 bases. The CDR3 extends over 14 amino acids. Germline V lookup: CDR1 LNHDA, CDR2 SQIVND (reference sequence). Trimming cost V 6 bases and J 4 bases; bases outside gene matches: 6. CDR3 sequence (DNA): TGTGCCAGTAGGGAACTAGCGGGATCGTACGAGCAGTACTTC. Residues: CASRELAGSYEQYF.

This clone was picked up a small number of times. The genes are TRBV29-1 and TRBJ2-7; tentative D call: TRBD1 (5 bases). Per the germline V gene, CDR1 is SQVTM and CDR2 is ANQGSEA. V was trimmed by 2 bases and J by 2 bases, leaving 13 bases between them. CDR3 length: 14 residues. The CDR3 loop reads CSVELGRSPYEQYF. DNA of the CDR3: TGCAGCGTTGAATTGGGGCGGAGCCCCTACGAGCAGTACTTC.

This sequence joins TRBV25-1 and TRBJ2-7; 7 bases align to TRBD2. With 6 bases clipped from V and 12 bases from J, the junction kept 11 bases outside the gene matches. Germline CDR1 and CDR2: MGHDK and SYGVNS. The CDR3 runs to 12 residues. The CDR3 nucleotides read TGTGCCAGCAGGAAATGGGGGGGGAGGAGGTACTTC. Translation: CASRKWGGRRYF.

The rearrangement joins TRBV7-9 to TRBJ1-1, with a tentative D call TRBD1 (5 bases). The germline V and J ends were trimmed by 6 bases and 1 base, with 12 bases remaining between them. Per the germline V gene, CDR1 is SEHNR and CDR2 is FQNEAQ (reference sequence). This CDR3 region has 14 residues. The CDR3 loop is CASRPGGRNTEAFF. CDR3 sequence (DNA): TGTGCCAGCAGGCCTGGGGGGAGGAACACTGAAGCTTTCTTT.

The V gene is TRBV19, the J gene TRBJ1-2, with TRBD1 matching over 10 bases. The CDR3 runs to 15 residues. CDR1 LNHDA and CDR2 SQIVND come from the germline V gene (reference sequence). V was clipped by 3 bases and J by 2 bases; unmatched bases: 3. The CDR3 protein is CASSMGQGWNYGYTF. The CDR3 DNA reads as TGTGCCAGTAGTATGGGACAGGGGTGGAACTATGGCTACACCTTC.

The chain has TRBV9 and TRBJ2-3, with 8 bases identical to TRBD1. V lost 0 bases and J lost 9; bases outside the gene matches: 9. CDR3 length: 15 amino acids. In germline, CDR1 is SGDLS, CDR2 YYNGEE. CDR3 sequence reads: CASSVAPGQVVTQYF. The CDR3 DNA follows: TGTGCCAGCAGCGTAGCCCCGGGACAGGTAGTCACGCAGTATTTT.

The rearrangement uses TRBV11-2 and TRBJ1-2; 7 bases agree with TRBD1. V lost 2 bases, J lost 5 bases, and 8 bases stayed unmatched. The CDR3 is made up of 15 amino acids. Germline V lookup: CDR1 SGHAT, CDR2 FQNNGV. CDR3 residues: CASSLFYRGGYGYTF. The CDR3 DNA follows: TGTGCCAGCAGCTTATTCTACAGGGGTGGATATGGCTACACCTTC.

The J gene is TRBJ2-7, the V gene TRBV5-6, with TRBD1 identical over 9 bases. The germline CDR1 and CDR2 sequences are SGHDT and YYEEEE. The CDR3 has 15 amino acids. After removal of 5 bases from V and 3 bases from J, the junction contained 9 bases not matched to a gene. The CDR3 sequence is CASRRRGQGGYEQYF. The CDR3 DNA reads as TGTGCCAGCAGAAGGAGGGGACAGGGAGGCTACGAGCAGTACTTC.

Turning to this clone: The identical CDR3 is also encoded by other nucleotide sequences in the sample. The chain couples TRBV18 to TRBJ2-1; TRBD2 agrees at 7 bases. J was trimmed by 6 bases and V by 1 base; bases with no gene match: 3. This CDR3 region has 14 residues. Germline V CDR1 and CDR2: KGHSH, LQKENI. Here the CDR3 reads CASSPQGGGNEQFF. DNA for the CDR3: TGTGCCAGCTCACCACAGGGCGGGGGCAATGAGCAGTTCTTC.

This rearrangement joins TRBV7-2 to TRBJ2-7, with D maybe TRBD2 (6 bases). Germline V gene lookup returns CDR1 SGHTA and CDR2 FQGNSA. V lost 5 bases, J lost 2 bases, and 19 bases lay in between. The CDR3 extends over 16 amino acids. For the CDR3, the DNA is TGTGCCAGCAGCCAGGAATGGGGGGTGCCTCCCTACGAGCAGTACTTC. The encoded protein is CASSQEWGVPPYEQYF.

This chain links TRBV18 with TRBJ1-1, with a tentative D call TRBD1 (5 bases). Germline-derived CDR1 and CDR2 are KGHSH and LQKENI. V was shortened by 6 bases and J by 0 bases, with 17 bases between the two germline ends. This CDR3 region has 16 residues. In DNA, the CDR3 is TGTGCCAGCTCCAGGGCTGGCGCCCCACTGAACACTGAAGCTTTCTTT. Its translation: CASSRAGAPLNTEAFF.

The chain employs TRBV20-1 and TRBJ2-2; 9 bases agree with TRBD2. V shed 3 bases, J shed 5 bases, and the junction held 7 bases outside the gene matches. There are 15 residues in the CDR3. CDR1 is DFQATT, CDR2 SNEGSKA, per germline (reference sequence). CDR3 protein: CSASAAGGQTGELFF. The CDR3 DNA sequence: TGCAGTGCTAGTGCGGCGGGAGGGCAGACCGGGGAGCTGTTTTTT.

This clone was picked up a small number of times. The gene calls are TRBV6-5 and TRBJ2-7; 8 bases map to TRBD1. Per the germline V gene, CDR1 is MNHEY and CDR2 is SVGAGI. The CDR3 is made up of 14 amino acids. J gave up 7 bases and V 11 bases, and 16 bases lay outside the gene matches. The CDR3 spells CALKPKDRDWEQYF. Written as DNA, the CDR3 is TGTGCCCTAAAACCGAAGGACAGGGATTGGGAGCAGTACTTC.

The genes are TRBV6-4 and TRBJ2-1, with D maybe TRBD2 (6 bases). Trimming shortened V by 4 bases and J by 5 bases, and 15 bases separated the two germline ends. The CDR3 length is 15 residues. The germline CDR1 and CDR2 sequences are MRHNA and SNTAGT. The CDR3 nucleotides are TGTGCCAGCAGTGCATCAGGACTAAACAACAATGAGCAGTTCTTC. It is translated as CASSASGLNNNEQFF.

The rearrangement joins TRBV7-9 to TRBJ1-2, with 7 bases aligning to TRBD1. The CDR3 has 12 amino acids. CDR1 is SEHNR, CDR2 FQNEAQ, per germline (reference sequence). With V trimmed by 2 bases and J by 12 bases, 6 bases remained unmatched. The DNA for the CDR3 is TGTGCCAGCAGCTTATCCGACAGGGAGCACACCTTC. Translated: CASSLSDREHTF.

The chain carries TRBV19 and TRBJ2-7, with 8 nucleotides matching TRBD1. Germline V gives CDR1 LNHDA, CDR2 SQIVND (reference sequence). V lost 6 bases, J lost 4 bases, and 11 bases stayed unmatched. The CDR3 runs to 15 residues. CDR3 in DNA: TGTGCCAGTAGGGCTCAGGGGGCTAGTCGGTACGAGCAGTACTTC. Its protein product is CASRAQGASRYEQYF.

In this sample, this clone turned up once. This chain joins TRBV4-1 and TRBJ2-5; D perhaps matches TRBD1 (5 bases). Trimming removed 4 bases from V and 5 bases from J, with 14 bases in between. This CDR3 is 14 amino acids long. The germline gives CDR1 MGHRA, CDR2 YSYEKL. The DNA for the CDR3 is TGCGCCAGCAGCCCCGTGGTAGGGGTGGAGACCCAGTACTTC. Its translation: CASSPVVGVETQYF.

With regard to this clone: At the DNA level, this CDR3 is encoded by other sequences in the same sample as well. This chain joins TRBV11-2 and TRBJ1-2, with a weak D call TRBD1 (5 bases). This CDR3 has 12 residues. Looked up from germline, CDR1 is SGHAT and CDR2 is FQNNGV. The V end lost 5 bases, the J end lost 8 bases, and 12 bases lay between the germline ends. The CDR3: CASSLTGGGYTF. The CDR3 DNA follows: TGTGCCAGCAGCCTTACCGGGGGGGGCTACACCTTC.